The table lists the clone carrying this T cell receptor (beta chain) with many counts. Its antigen is not known. The junction had 10 bases not matched to a gene; V was cut back by 0 bases and J by 8 bases. Germline lookup yields CDR1 KGHSH and CDR2 LQKENI. This CDR3 has 17 residues. Study-level results: Greatest tumor Treg TCR overlap was with tumor naive CD4+ cells.

Semi-nested PCR with Nested Universal Primer A followed constant-region reverse priming of full-length variable regions. MiXCR was run by TCRdb on the 5' RACE reads, yielding one entry per CDR3 protein. The profile shows roughly 50,000 distinct CDR3 sequences, approximately 17% of them singletons. This rearrangement joins TRBV18 to TRBJ2-1, with 10 bases lining up with TRBD2. Material for sequencing was naive CD4+ T cells sorted from blood. Documented subset: naive CD4+ T cells, CD4+CD45RA+CD25-. This sequence originates from a female donor with breast cancer. The DNA of the CDR3 is TGTGCCAGCTCACCACCGAGGGCTAGCGGGAGTATGGATGAGCAGTTCTTC. Translated: CASSPPRASGSMDEQFF.